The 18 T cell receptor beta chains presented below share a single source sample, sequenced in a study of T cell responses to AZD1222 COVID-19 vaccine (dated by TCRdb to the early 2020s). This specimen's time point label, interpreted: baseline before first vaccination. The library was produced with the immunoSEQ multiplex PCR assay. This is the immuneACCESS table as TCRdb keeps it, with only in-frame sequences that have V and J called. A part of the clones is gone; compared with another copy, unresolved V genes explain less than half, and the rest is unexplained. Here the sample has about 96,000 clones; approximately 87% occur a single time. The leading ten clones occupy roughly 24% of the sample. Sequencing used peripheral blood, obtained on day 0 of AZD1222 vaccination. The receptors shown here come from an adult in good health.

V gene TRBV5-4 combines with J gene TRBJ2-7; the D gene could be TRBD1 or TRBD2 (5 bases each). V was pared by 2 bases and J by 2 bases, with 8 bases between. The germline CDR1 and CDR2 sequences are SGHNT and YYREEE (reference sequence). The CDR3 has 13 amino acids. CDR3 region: CASSFSGPYEQYF. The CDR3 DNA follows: TGTGCCAGCAGCTTCTCGGGGCCCTACGAGCAGTACTTC.

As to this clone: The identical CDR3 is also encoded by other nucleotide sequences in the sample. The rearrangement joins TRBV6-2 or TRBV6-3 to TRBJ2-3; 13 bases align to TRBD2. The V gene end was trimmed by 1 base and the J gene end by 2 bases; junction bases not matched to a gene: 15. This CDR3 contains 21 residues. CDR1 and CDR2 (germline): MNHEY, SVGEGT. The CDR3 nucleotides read TGTGCCAGCAGTTACTTCGGACTAGCGGGAGTTAACGGTGGTGACACAGATACGCAGTATTTT. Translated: CASSYFGLAGVNGGDTDTQYF.

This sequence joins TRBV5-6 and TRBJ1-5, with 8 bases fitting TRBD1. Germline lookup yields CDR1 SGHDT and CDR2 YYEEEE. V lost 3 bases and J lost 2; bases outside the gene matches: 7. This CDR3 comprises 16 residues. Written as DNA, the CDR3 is TGTGCCAGCAGCTCTGCTCCGGGACAGGGCAATCAGCCCCAGCATTTT. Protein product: CASSSAPGQGNQPQHF.

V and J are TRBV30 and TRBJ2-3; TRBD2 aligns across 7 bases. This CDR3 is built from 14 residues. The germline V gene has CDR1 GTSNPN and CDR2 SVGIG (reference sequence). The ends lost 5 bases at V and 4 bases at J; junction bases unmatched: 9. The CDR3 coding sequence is TGTGCCTGGGGCCGCGGGAGTGGGGCAGATACGCAGTATTTT. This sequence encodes CAWGRGSGADTQYF.

CDR3 protein: CASSHQQGSSYNEQFF. CDR3 sequence (DNA): TGTGCCAGCAGCCACCAACAGGGTAGCTCCTACAATGAGCAGTTCTTC. This chain joins TRBV4-2 and TRBJ2-1, with a possible D match to TRBD1 (6 bases). V gave up 3 bases and J gave up 0 bases, with 12 bases separating them. The CDR3 contains 16 residues. CDR1 is LGHNA and CDR2 is YNFKEQ in the germline V gene.

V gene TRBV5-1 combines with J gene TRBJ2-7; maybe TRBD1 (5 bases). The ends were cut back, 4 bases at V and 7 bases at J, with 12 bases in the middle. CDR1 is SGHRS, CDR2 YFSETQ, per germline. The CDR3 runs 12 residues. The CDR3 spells CASSPQGREQYF. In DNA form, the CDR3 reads TGCGCCAGCAGCCCCCAGGGCAGGGAGCAGTACTTC.

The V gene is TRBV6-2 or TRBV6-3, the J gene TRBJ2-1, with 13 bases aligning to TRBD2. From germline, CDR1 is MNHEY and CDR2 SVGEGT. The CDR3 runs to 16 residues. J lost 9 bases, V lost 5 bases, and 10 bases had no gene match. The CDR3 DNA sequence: TGTGCCAGCAGTGACCTCGGGACTAGCGGGAAAGGTGAGCAGTTCTTC. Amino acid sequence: CASSDLGTSGKGEQFF.

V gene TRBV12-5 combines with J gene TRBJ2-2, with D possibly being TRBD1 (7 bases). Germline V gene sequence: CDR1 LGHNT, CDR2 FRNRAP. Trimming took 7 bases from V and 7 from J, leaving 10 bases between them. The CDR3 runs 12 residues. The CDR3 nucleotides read TGTGCTAGTGCCAGGGGGGACGGGGAGCTGTTTTTT. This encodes CASARGDGELFF.

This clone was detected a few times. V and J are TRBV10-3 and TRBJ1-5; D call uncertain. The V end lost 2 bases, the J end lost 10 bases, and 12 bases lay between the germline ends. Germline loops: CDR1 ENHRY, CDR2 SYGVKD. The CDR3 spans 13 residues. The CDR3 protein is CAISERLNTPQHF. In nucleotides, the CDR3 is TGTGCCATCAGTGAGAGGCTAAATACTCCCCAGCATTTT.

The CDR3 DNA is TGTGCCAGCAGTGACTCGAAAGGGACTAGCGGGACAGATACGCAGTATTTT. Its translation: CASSDSKGTSGTDTQYF. This chain links TRBV6-4 with TRBJ2-3; 12 bases are shared with TRBD2. This CDR3 is built from 17 residues. The V gene end was trimmed by 0 bases and the J gene end by 3 bases; junction bases not matched to a gene: 4. Germline V gives CDR1 MRHNA, CDR2 SNTAGT.

The chain's CDR3 is CASSQDLGQGYNEQYF. The CDR3 DNA is TGTGCCAGCAGCCAAGATCTGGGACAGGGGTATAACGAGCAGTACTTC. The V call is TRBV4-2, the J call TRBJ2-7, with TRBD1 matching over 10 bases. The V gene's germline CDR1 is LGHNA and CDR2 YNFKEQ. V lost 0 bases and J lost 5; bases outside the gene matches: 7. The CDR3 is made up of 16 amino acids.

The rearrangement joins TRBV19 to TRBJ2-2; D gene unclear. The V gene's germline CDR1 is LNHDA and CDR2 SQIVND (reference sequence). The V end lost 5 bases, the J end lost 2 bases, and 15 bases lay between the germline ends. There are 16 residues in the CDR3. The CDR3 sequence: CASSPPPPQNTGELFF. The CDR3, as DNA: TGTGCCAGTAGTCCCCCTCCCCCACAAAACACCGGGGAGCTGTTTTTT.

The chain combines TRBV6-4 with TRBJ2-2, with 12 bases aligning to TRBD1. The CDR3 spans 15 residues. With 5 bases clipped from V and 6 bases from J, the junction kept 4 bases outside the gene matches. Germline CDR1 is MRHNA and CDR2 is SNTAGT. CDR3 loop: CASSPGQGASGELFF. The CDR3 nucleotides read TGTGCCAGCAGTCCGGGACAGGGGGCCTCCGGGGAGCTGTTTTTT.

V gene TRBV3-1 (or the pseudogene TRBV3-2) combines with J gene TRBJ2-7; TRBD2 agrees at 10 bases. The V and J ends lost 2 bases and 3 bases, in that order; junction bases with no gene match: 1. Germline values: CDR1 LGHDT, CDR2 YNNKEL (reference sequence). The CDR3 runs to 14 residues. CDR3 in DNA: TGTGCCAGCAGCCAACTAGCGGGAGACTACGAGCAGTACTTC. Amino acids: CASSQLAGDYEQYF.

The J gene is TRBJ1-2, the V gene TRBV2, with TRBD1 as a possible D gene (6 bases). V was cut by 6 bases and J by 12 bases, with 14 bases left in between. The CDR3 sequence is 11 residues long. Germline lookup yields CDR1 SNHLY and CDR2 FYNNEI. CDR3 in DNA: TGTGCCAGCAGCCCCGGGGGCCGACACACCTTC. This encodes CASSPGGRHTF.

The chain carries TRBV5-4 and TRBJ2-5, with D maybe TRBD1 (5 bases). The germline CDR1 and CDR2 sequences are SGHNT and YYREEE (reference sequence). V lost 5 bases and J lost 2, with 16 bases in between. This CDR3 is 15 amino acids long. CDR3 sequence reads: CASSPSFRAQETQYF. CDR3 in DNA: TGTGCCAGCAGTCCGAGCTTCAGGGCACAAGAGACCCAGTACTTC.

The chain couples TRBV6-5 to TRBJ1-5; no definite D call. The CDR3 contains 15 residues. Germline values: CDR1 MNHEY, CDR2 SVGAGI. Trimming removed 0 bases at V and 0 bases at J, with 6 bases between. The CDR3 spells CASSYSPSSNQPQHF. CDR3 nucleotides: TGTGCCAGCAGTTACTCGCCAAGTAGCAATCAGCCCCAGCATTTT.

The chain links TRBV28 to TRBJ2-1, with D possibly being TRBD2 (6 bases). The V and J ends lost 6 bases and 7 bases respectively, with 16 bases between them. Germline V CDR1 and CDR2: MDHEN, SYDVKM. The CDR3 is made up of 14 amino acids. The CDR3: CASSLGLRENEQFF. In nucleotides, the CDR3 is TGTGCCAGCAGCTTAGGACTAAGGGAAAATGAGCAGTTCTTC.